The 31 T cell receptor beta chains in this list originate from one sample, sequenced in a study of blood T cell repertoires in COVID-19. Sequenced by immunoSEQ multiplex PCR; TCRdb stores in-frame clones only, minus some. Counted here are about 210,000 clones, around four fifths occurring once; the ten biggest clones make up roughly 2.9%. Source material: peripheral blood. The receptors shown here come from a man aged 50-60 years with active or convalescent COVID-19.

This clone was seen a few times. The V gene is TRBV10-2, the J gene TRBJ2-7; 8 bases fit TRBD1. The CDR3 contains 15 residues. Germline V gene lookup returns CDR1 WSHSY and CDR2 SAAADI. V was clipped by 1 base and J by 3 bases; unmatched bases: 5. Here the CDR3 reads CASSEWNRGIYEQYF. In DNA, the CDR3 is TGCGCCAGCAGTGAGTGGAACAGGGGGATCTACGAGCAGTACTTC.

The chain is built from TRBV9 and TRBJ1-6, with D hard to call. Germline-derived CDR1 and CDR2 are SGDLS and YYNGEE. This CDR3 spans 16 amino acids. Between the trimmed V and J ends, which lost 0 bases and 5 bases, there was a span of 12 bases. CDR3 DNA sequence: TGTGCCAGCAGCGTAGGAGGGTGGTCTGATAATTCACCCCTCCACTTT. Protein sequence: CASSVGGWSDNSPLHF.

The chain has TRBV27 and TRBJ1-5, with D tentatively TRBD1 (5 bases). V was trimmed by 10 bases and J by 3 bases, leaving 16 bases between them. The CDR3 extends over 14 amino acids. Germline V gene data show CDR1 as MNHEY and CDR2 as SMNVEV (reference sequence). The CDR3 protein is CATRSGGNNQPQHF. CDR3 sequence (DNA): TGTGCCACCCGATCTGGGGGGAACAATCAGCCCCAGCATTTT.

The chain is built from TRBV11-2 and TRBJ1-2; TRBD1 agrees at 9 bases. The CDR3 runs to 16 residues. The ends lost 5 bases at V and 4 bases at J; junction bases unmatched: 11. Germline V gene lookup returns CDR1 SGHAT and CDR2 FQNNGV. As DNA, the CDR3 is TGTGCCAGCAGCCGATGGGACAGGGATCAAGGCTATGGCTACACCTTC. Translation gives CASSRWDRDQGYGYTF.

This chain connects TRBV7-2 to TRBJ2-3, with TRBD2 identical over 10 bases. With 8 bases clipped from V and 3 bases from J, the junction kept 8 bases outside the gene matches. The germline gives CDR1 SGHTA, CDR2 FQGNSA. CDR3 length: 15 residues. The CDR3 loop is CASPVSGRVTDTQYF. In DNA, the CDR3 is TGTGCCAGCCCGGTGAGCGGGAGGGTGACAGATACGCAGTATTTT.

The chain is built from TRBV5-1 and TRBJ1-5; D remains unclear. CDR3 size: 13 residues. The V gene's germline CDR1 is SGHRS and CDR2 YFSETQ. The V gene lost 0 bases and the J gene lost 7 bases, with 8 bases spanning the gap. The CDR3: CASSLDVQQPQHF. The CDR3 DNA follows: TGCGCCAGCAGCTTGGACGTCCAGCAGCCCCAGCATTTT. The full variable domain, in which reference TRBV5-1 and TRBJ1-5 provide the parts outside the CDR3, is KAGVTQTPRYLIKTRGQQVTLSCSPISGHRSVSWYQQTPGQGLQFLFEYFSETQRNKGNFPGRFSGRQFSNSRSEMNVSTLELGDSALYLCASSLDVQQPQHFGDGTRLSIL.

The CDR3 DNA is TGTGCCAGCAGTTCTCACGACAGGGTGAGGTCTGGGGCCAACGTCCTGACTTTC. This translates into CASSSHDRVRSGANVLTF. The genes are TRBV28 and TRBJ2-6; 7 bases match TRBD1. Germline lookup yields CDR1 MDHEN and CDR2 SYDVKM. V was pared by 4 bases and J by 1 base, with 10 bases of the junction left unmatched. The CDR3 length is 18 residues.

J is TRBJ2-5 and V is TRBV27; D possibly corresponds to TRBD2 (7 bases). The V and J ends lost 10 bases and 2 bases respectively, with 20 bases between them. Germline values: CDR1 MNHEY, CDR2 SMNVEV (reference sequence). This CDR3 region has 15 residues. DNA for the CDR3: TGTGCCACCCAACTTAGGGGGGGAATACAAGAGACCCAGTACTTC. Translation gives CATQLRGGIQETQYF.

J is TRBJ2-5 and V is TRBV10-3; 10 nucleotides agree with TRBD1. The length of the CDR3 is 15 residues. Germline V gives CDR1 ENHRY, CDR2 SYGVKD. Trimming at V came to 8 bases and at J to 1 base, leaving 7 bases not matched to a gene. The CDR3 DNA reads as TGTGCCATCGGGGCGACAGGGGGCGGCCAAGAGACCCAGTACTTC. Amino acid sequence: CAIGATGGGQETQYF.

On this clone: Compared with germline, one end of the junction differs, possibly owing to a read error. The J gene is TRBJ2-7, the V gene TRBV4-2; TRBD2 might be the D (6 bases). Looked up from germline, CDR1 is LGHNA and CDR2 is YNFKEQ. CDR3 size: 12 residues. CDR3 coding DNA: TGTGCCAGCAGACTTTCCGGGGGAAGTCTAAACTTC. Translation gives CASRLSGGSLNF.

This chain uses TRBV29-1 with TRBJ2-1; 15 positions agree with TRBD2. With 6 bases clipped from V and 2 bases from J, the junction kept 8 bases outside the gene matches. The CDR3 runs to 17 residues. From germline, CDR1 is SQVTM and CDR2 ANQGSEA. The CDR3: CSVVGLAGGTPYNEQFF. The CDR3 bases are TGCAGCGTCGTGGGACTAGCGGGAGGTACCCCCTACAATGAGCAGTTCTTC.

This chain uses TRBV11-2 with TRBJ1-2; D is unresolved. V was trimmed by 6 bases and J by 5 bases, leaving 13 bases between them. CDR3 length equals 13 residues. Per the germline V gene, CDR1 is SGHAT and CDR2 is FQNNGV. CDR3 sequence reads: CASSFRIRYGYTF. DNA of the CDR3: TGTGCCAGCAGTTTTCGAATTCGGTATGGCTACACCTTC.

This sequence joins TRBV19 and TRBJ2-3, with 8 bases matching TRBD2. This CDR3 is 18 amino acids long. Germline values: CDR1 LNHDA, CDR2 SQIVND (reference sequence). V trimming: 4 bases; J trimming: 2 bases; junction bases outside the gene matches: 14. The CDR3 sequence: CASSRPLGLAGATDTQYF. CDR3 nucleotides: TGTGCCAGTAGTAGACCGCTCGGGCTAGCGGGCGCCACAGATACGCAGTATTTT.

The chain recombines TRBV9 with TRBJ1-4, with a possible D match to TRBD1 (5 bases). The CDR3 runs to 13 residues. The germline V and J ends were trimmed by 2 bases and 7 bases, with 9 bases remaining between them. From germline, CDR1 is SGDLS and CDR2 YYNGEE. CDR3 nucleotide sequence: TGTGCCAGCAGCGTGGACACCGGTGAAAAACTGTTTTTT. Its translation is CASSVDTGEKLFF.

The chain is built from TRBV5-6 and TRBJ1-1, with D perhaps TRBD1 (5 bases). V was clipped by 4 bases and J by 1 base, with 8 bases between them. Germline CDR1 SGHDT, CDR2 YYEEEE. This CDR3 contains 13 residues. CDR3 sequence: CASSRGQNTEAFF. The DNA for the CDR3 is TGTGCCAGCAGCCGTGGACAGAACACTGAAGCTTTCTTT. The entire variable domain, with the rest obtained from reference TRBV5-6 and TRBJ1-1, is as follows: DAGVTQSPTHLIKTRGQQVTLRCSPKSGHDTVSWYQQALGQGPQFIFQYYEEEERQRGNFPDRFSGHQFPNYSSELNVNALLLGDSALYLCASSRGQNTEAFFGQGTRLTVV.

The rearrangement links TRBV3-1 (or the pseudogene TRBV3-2) to TRBJ2-7; the match to TRBD1 covers 9 bases. Trimming removed 3 bases from V and 1 base from J; junction bases left unmatched: 4. Germline CDR1 LGHDT, CDR2 YNNKEL (reference sequence). The CDR3 runs to 15 residues. The CDR3 here is CASSQDGTGSYEQYF. The CDR3 DNA is TGTGCCAGCAGCCAGGATGGGACAGGGTCCTACGAGCAGTACTTC.

This clone was observed a single time. V is TRBV6-6 and J is TRBJ1-1, with 8 bases aligning to TRBD1. CDR1 MNHNY and CDR2 SVGAGI come from the germline V gene (reference sequence). Germline trimming cut 2 bases from V and 4 bases from J; bases unmatched to any gene: 6. The CDR3 covers 15 residues. CDR3: CASSYGRGLGTEAFF. CDR3 DNA sequence: TGTGCCAGCAGTTACGGCAGGGGGCTCGGCACTGAAGCTTTCTTT.

The chain links TRBV7-9 to TRBJ2-2; D gene unclear. The CDR3 runs to 15 residues. Germline V lookup: CDR1 SEHNR, CDR2 FQNEAQ (reference sequence). V was clipped by 1 base and J by 4 bases, with 10 bases between them. CDR3 residues: CASSLDSWSTGELFF. CDR3 coding DNA: TGTGCCAGCAGCTTAGATAGTTGGAGCACCGGGGAGCTGTTTTTT. The variable domain in full, completed from reference TRBV7-9 and TRBJ2-2, reads DTGVSQNPRHKITKRGQNVTFRCDPISEHNRLYWYRQTLGQGPEFLTYFQNEAQLEKSRLLSDRFSAERPKGSFSTLEIQRTEQGDSAMYLCASSLDSWSTGELFFGEGSRLTVL.

As for this clone: An end of the junction does not agree with germline; a read error may underlie this. The chain is built from TRBV7-7 and TRBJ1-5, with D perhaps matching TRBD1 (6 bases). Germline loops: CDR1 SSHAT, CDR2 FNYEAQ (reference sequence). The CDR3 is made up of 13 amino acids. CDR3 sequence: CASSSNRDQPQHF. Written as DNA, the CDR3 is TGTGCTAGCAGTTCAAACAGGGATCAGCCCCAGCATTTT.

This clone was counted a few times. The chain is built from TRBV10-3 and TRBJ1-5, with a weak D call TRBD1 (6 bases). V was cut by 4 bases and J by 3 bases, with 13 bases left in between. This CDR3 is 15 amino acids long. CDR1 is ENHRY and CDR2 is SYGVKD in the germline V gene. The CDR3 DNA sequence: TGTGCCATCAGTGTGGGGCAGGGGAACAATCAGCCCCAGCATTTT. Its protein is CAISVGQGNNQPQHF.

The chain joins TRBV4-1 to TRBJ1-2; maybe TRBD1 (6 bases). Germline CDR1 reads MGHRA; CDR2 reads YSYEKL. The CDR3 spans 15 residues. The V gene lost 4 bases and the J gene lost 6 bases, with 18 bases spanning the gap. The CDR3, as DNA: TGCGCCAGCAGCCCTCATGAACAGGGCTGGGATGGCTACACCTTC. This encodes CASSPHEQGWDGYTF.

The rearrangement joins TRBV19 to TRBJ1-2; a possible D gene is TRBD1 (6 bases). The germline V gene encodes CDR1 LNHDA and CDR2 SQIVND (reference sequence). Trimming left V 6 bases short and J 4 bases short, with 18 bases between. This CDR3 comprises 15 residues. The CDR3 reads CASRTQRGAVYGYTF. In DNA, the CDR3 is TGTGCCAGTAGGACCCAGCGGGGGGCGGTCTATGGCTACACCTTC.

The chain has TRBV19 and TRBJ1-1, with a tentative D call TRBD1 (6 bases). The germline CDR1 and CDR2 sequences are LNHDA and SQIVND (reference sequence). V was clipped by 4 bases and J by 0 bases, with 9 bases between them. This CDR3 has 14 residues. The CDR3 region has the DNA TGTGCCAGTAGTACAAGGGGGATGAACACTGAAGCTTTCTTT. This translates into CASSTRGMNTEAFF.

This rearrangement joins TRBV4-3 to TRBJ1-5, with a tentative D call TRBD1 (5 bases). The germline V gene has CDR1 LGHNA and CDR2 YSLEER. Trimming removed 0 bases from V and 3 bases from J, with 12 bases in between. This CDR3 has 16 amino acids. CDR3 residues: CASSQDRGSHNQPQHF. For the CDR3, the DNA is TGCGCCAGCAGCCAAGATAGGGGCAGCCACAATCAGCCCCAGCATTTT.

The rearrangement uses TRBV6-5 and TRBJ1-5, with 8 bases matching TRBD1. V shed 6 bases and J 2 bases; nucleotides not matched to a gene: 6. CDR1 and CDR2 from the germline V gene are MNHEY and SVGAGI. The CDR3 covers 15 residues. The CDR3 nucleotides are TGTGCCAGCAGGAGGACAGGGAACGGCAATCAGCCCCAGCATTTT. Amino acid sequence: CASRRTGNGNQPQHF.

The chain carries TRBV2 and TRBJ1-4; TRBD1 agrees at 8 bases. The J segment lost 6 bases and the V segment lost 6 bases, leaving 3 bases of the junction unmatched. The germline CDR1 and CDR2 sequences are SNHLY and FYNNEI. The CDR3 loop spans 13 amino acids. The CDR3: CASSPDRDEKLFF. CDR3 nucleotide sequence: TGTGCCAGCAGCCCGGACAGGGATGAAAAACTGTTTTTT.

The rearrangement links TRBV30 to TRBJ1-4, with no clear D. Germline V lookup: CDR1 GTSNPN, CDR2 SVGIG (reference sequence). The CDR3 is 13 residues long. V lost 3 bases and J 8 bases, leaving 13 bases between the germline ends. CDR3 in amino acids: CAWRNRGPEKLFF. The DNA of the CDR3 is TGTGCCTGGAGGAACCGGGGTCCCGAAAAACTGTTTTTT.

This clone has just one count. The chain couples TRBV5-1 to TRBJ2-4; possible D gene TRBD1, 5 bases. With 4 bases removed from V and 4 bases from J, the gap between germline ends came to 12 bases. The CDR3 is made up of 14 amino acids. Per germline, CDR1 SGHRS and CDR2 YFSETQ. CDR3 sequence reads: CASSLGQAKNIQYF. The CDR3 DNA reads as TGCGCCAGCAGCCTCGGACAAGCAAAAAACATTCAGTACTTC.

The genes are TRBV5-8 and TRBJ2-2; 12 positions agree with TRBD1. This CDR3 is 16 amino acids long. Losses at the gene ends were 4 bases for V and 4 bases for J; bases not matched to a gene: 5. Germline-derived CDR1 and CDR2 are SGHTS and YDEGEE. The CDR3 loop is CASSARDRGPTGELFF. For the CDR3, the DNA is TGTGCCAGCAGCGCGAGGGACAGGGGGCCCACCGGGGAGCTGTTTTTT. The variable domain in full, with the rest retrieved from reference TRBV5-8 and TRBJ2-2, is EAGVTQSPTHLIKTRGQQATLRCSPISGHTSVYWYQQALGLGLQFLLWYDEGEERNRGNFPPRFSGRQFPNYSSELNVNALELEDSALYLCASSARDRGPTGELFFGEGSRLTVL.

On this clone itself: This sample also contains other DNA sequences that code for the same CDR3. The gene calls are TRBV27 and TRBJ2-2, with 7 bases matching TRBD1. The CDR3 loop spans 15 amino acids. J lost 5 bases, V lost 2 bases, and 5 bases had no gene match. Germline lookup yields CDR1 MNHEY and CDR2 SMNVEV (reference sequence). The CDR3 nucleotides read TGTGCCAGCAGTTTAAGGGGGCGAGTAACCGGGGAGCTGTTTTTT. Translation gives CASSLRGRVTGELFF.

This clone turned up a few times. The rearrangement joins TRBV29-1 to TRBJ1-1, with 9 bases lining up with TRBD1. Germline V CDR1 and CDR2: SQVTM, ANQGSEA. After removal of 7 bases from V and 4 bases from J, the junction contained 13 bases not matched to a gene. The CDR3 contains 15 residues. Written as DNA, the CDR3 is TGCAGCGGACACAGGGACAGGGACGGGGGCACTGAAGCTTTCTTT. This gives the protein CSGHRDRDGGTEAFF. The complete variable domain, with remaining parts taken from reference TRBV29-1 and TRBJ1-1, reads SAVISQKPSRDICQRGTSLTIQCQVDSQVTMMFWYRQQPGQSLTLIATANQGSEATYESGFVIDKFPISRPNLTFSTLTVSNMSPEDSSIYLCSGHRDRDGGTEAFFGQGTRLTVV.